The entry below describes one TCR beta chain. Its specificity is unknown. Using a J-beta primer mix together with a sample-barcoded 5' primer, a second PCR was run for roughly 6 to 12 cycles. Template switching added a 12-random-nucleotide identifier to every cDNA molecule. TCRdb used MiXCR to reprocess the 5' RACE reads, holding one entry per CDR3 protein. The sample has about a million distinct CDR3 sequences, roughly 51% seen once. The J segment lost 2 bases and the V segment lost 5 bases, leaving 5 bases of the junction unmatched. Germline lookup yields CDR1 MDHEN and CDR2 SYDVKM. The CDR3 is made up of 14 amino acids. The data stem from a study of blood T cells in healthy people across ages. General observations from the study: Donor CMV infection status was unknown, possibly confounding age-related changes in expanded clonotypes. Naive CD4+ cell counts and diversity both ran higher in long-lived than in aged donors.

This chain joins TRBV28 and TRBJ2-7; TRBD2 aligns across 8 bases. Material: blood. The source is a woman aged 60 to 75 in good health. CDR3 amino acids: CASSPPLAAYEQYF. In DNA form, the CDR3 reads TGTGCCAGCAGTCCCCCACTAGCGGCCTACGAGCAGTACTTC.